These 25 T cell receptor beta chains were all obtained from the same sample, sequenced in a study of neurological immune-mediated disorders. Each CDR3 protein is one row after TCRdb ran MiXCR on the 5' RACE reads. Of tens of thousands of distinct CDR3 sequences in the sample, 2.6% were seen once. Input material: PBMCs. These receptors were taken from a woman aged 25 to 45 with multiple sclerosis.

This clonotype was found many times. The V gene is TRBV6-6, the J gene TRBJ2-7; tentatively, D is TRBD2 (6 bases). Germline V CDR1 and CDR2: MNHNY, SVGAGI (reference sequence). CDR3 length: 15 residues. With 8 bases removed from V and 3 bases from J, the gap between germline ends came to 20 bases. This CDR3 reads CASRDQLGGIYEQYF. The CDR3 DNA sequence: TGTGCCAGCCGAGATCAGTTGGGGGGAATCTACGAGCAGTACTTC.

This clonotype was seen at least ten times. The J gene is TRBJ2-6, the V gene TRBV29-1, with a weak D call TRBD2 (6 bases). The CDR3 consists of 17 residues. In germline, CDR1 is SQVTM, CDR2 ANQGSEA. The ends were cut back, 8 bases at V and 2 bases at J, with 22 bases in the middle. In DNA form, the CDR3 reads TGCAGCTGCGAGACTAGGGAGTCTAAGGCTGGGGCCAACGTCCTGACTTTC. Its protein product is CSCETRESKAGANVLTF.

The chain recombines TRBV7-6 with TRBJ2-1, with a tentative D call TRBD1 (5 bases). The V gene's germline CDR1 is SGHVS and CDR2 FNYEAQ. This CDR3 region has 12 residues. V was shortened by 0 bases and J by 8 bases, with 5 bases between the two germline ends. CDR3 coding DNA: TGTGCCAGCAGCTTAGCGACAGATGAGCAGTTCTTC. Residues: CASSLATDEQFF.

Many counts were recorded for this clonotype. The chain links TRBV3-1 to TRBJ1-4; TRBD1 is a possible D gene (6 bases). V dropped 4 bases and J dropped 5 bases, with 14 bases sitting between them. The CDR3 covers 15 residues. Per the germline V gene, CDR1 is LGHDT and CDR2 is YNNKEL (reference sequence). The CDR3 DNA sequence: TGTGCCAGCAGCCCGAGAGGGACATCGAATGAAAAACTGTTTTTT. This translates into CASSPRGTSNEKLFF.

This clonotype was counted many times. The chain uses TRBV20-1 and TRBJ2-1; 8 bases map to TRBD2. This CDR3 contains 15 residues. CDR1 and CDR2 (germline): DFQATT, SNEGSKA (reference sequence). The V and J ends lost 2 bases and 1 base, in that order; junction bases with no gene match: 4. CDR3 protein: CSARLIAGSYNEQFF. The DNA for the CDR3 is TGCAGTGCTAGACTAATAGCGGGGTCCTACAATGAGCAGTTCTTC.

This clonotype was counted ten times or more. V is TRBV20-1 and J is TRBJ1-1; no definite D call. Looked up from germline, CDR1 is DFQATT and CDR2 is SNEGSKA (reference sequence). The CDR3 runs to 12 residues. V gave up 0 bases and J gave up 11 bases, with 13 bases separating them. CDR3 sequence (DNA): TGCAGTGCTAGAGACCTAGAGGTTGAGGCTTTCTTT. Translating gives CSARDLEVEAFF.

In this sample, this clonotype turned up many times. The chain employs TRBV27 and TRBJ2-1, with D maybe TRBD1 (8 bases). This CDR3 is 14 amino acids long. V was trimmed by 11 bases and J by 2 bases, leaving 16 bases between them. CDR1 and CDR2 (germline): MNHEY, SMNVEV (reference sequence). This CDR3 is CASRGLAAYNEQFF. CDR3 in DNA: TGTGCCTCCAGGGGGCTAGCGGCCTACAATGAGCAGTTCTTC.

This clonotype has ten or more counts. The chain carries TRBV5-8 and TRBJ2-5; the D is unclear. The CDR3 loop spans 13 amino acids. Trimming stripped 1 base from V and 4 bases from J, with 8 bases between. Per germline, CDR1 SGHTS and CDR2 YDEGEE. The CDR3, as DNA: TGTGCCAGCAGCTTGCTTCCAGGAGAGACCCAGTACTTC. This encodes CASSLLPGETQYF.

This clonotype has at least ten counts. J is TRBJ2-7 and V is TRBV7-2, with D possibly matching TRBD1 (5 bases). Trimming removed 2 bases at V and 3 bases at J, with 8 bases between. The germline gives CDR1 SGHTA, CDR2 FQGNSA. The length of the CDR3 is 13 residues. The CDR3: CASSLQDIYEQYF. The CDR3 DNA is TGTGCCAGCAGCTTACAGGACATCTACGAGCAGTACTTC.

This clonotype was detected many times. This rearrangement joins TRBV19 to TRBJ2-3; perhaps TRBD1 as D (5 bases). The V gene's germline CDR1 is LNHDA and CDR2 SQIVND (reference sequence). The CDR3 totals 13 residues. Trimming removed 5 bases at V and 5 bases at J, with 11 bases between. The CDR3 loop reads CASSSQGGDTQYF. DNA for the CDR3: TGTGCCAGTAGTTCCCAGGGTGGAGATACGCAGTATTTT.

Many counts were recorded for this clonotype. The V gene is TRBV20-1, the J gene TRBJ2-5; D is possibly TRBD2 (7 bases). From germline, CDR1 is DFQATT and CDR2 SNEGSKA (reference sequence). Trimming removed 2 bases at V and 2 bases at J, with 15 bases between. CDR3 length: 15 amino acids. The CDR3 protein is CSARRGEGEQETQYF. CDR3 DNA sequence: TGCAGTGCTAGAAGGGGGGAGGGGGAACAAGAGACCCAGTACTTC.

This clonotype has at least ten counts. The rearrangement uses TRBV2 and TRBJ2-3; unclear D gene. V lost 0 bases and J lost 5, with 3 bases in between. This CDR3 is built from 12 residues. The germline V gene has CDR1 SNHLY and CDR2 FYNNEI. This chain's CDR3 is CASSEAKDTQYF. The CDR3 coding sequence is TGTGCCAGCAGTGAAGCTAAAGATACGCAGTATTTT.

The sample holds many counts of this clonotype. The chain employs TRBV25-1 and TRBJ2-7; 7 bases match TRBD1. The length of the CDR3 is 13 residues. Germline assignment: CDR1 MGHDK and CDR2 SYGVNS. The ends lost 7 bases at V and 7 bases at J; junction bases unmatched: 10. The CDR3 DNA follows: TGTGCCAGCAACGACGGGACAGAGGTAGAGCAGTACTTC. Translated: CASNDGTEVEQYF.

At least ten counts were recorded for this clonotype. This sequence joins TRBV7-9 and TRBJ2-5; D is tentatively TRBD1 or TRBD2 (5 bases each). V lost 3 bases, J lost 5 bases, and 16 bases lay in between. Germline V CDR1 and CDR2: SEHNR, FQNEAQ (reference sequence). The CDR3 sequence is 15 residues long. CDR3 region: CASSFSRERLETQYF. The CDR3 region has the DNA TGTGCCAGCAGCTTTTCCAGGGAGAGGTTGGAGACCCAGTACTTC.

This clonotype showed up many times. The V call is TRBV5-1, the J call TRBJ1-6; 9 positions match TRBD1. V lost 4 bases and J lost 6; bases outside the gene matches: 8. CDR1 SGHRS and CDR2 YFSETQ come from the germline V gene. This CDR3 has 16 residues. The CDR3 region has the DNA TGCGCCAGCAGCGCGATGCCGGGACAGGGTAATTCACCCCTCCACTTT. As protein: CASSAMPGQGNSPLHF.

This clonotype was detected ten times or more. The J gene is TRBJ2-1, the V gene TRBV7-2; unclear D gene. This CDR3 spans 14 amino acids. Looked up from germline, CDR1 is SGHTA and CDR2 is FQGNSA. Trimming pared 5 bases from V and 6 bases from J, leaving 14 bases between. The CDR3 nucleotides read TGTGCCAGCAGCCCAAGGGTAGGCCGCAATGAGCAGTTCTTC. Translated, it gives CASSPRVGRNEQFF.

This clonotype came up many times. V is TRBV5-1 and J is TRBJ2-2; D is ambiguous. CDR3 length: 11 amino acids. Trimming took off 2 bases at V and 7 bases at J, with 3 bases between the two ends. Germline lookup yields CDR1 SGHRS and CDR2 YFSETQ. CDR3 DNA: TGCGCCAGCAGCTTAAACGGGGAGCTGTTTTTT. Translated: CASSLNGELFF. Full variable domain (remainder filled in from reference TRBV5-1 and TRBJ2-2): KAGVTQTPRYLIKTRGQQVTLSCSPISGHRSVSWYQQTPGQGLQFLFEYFSETQRNKGNFPGRFSGRQFSNSRSEMNVSTLELGDSALYLCASSLNGELFFGEGSRLTVL.

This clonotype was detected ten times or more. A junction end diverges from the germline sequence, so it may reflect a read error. The CDR3 region is CASSLAERGYLAKNIQYF. In nucleotides, the CDR3 is TGTGCCAGCAGCCTAGCGGAAAGAGGTTATTTAGCCAAAAACATTCAGTACTTC. The chain employs TRBV7-2 and TRBJ2-4, with 7 bases that match TRBD2. The CDR3 covers 18 residues. Germline V gene sequence: CDR1 SGHTA, CDR2 FQGNSA.

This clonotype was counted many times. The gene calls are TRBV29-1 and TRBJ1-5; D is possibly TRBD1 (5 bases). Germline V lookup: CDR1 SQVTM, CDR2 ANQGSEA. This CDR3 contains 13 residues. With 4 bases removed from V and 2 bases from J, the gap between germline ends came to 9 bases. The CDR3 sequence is CSVVLGGNQPQHF. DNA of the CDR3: TGCAGCGTTGTATTGGGGGGCAATCAGCCCCAGCATTTT.

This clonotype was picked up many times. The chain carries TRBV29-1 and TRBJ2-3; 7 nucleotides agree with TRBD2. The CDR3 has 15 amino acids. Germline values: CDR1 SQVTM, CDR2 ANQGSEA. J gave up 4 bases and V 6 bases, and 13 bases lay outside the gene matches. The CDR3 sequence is CSVVPVWEGADTQYF. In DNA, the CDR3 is TGCAGCGTAGTGCCGGTGTGGGAGGGCGCAGATACGCAGTATTTT.

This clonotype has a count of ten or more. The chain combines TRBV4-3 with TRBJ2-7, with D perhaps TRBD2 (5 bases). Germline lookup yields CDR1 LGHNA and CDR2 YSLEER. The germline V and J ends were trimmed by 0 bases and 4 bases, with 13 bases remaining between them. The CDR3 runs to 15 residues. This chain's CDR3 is CASSQDLRVWYEQYF. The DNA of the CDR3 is TGCGCCAGCAGCCAAGATTTGCGGGTTTGGTACGAGCAGTACTTC.

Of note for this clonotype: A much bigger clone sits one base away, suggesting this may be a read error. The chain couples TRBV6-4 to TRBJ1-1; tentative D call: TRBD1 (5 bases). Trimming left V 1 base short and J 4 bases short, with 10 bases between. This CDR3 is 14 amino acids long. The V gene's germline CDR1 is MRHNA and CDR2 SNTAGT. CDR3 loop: CASSDYWGTTEAFF. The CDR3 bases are TGTGCCAGCAGTGACTACTGGGGGACCACTGAAGCTTTCTTT.

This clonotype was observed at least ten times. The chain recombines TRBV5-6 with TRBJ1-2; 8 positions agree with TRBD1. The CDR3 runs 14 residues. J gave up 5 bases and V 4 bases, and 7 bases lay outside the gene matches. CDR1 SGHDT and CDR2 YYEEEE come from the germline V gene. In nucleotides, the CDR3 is TGTGCCAGCAGCGGAGGACAGGGTAGATATGGCTACACCTTC. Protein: CASSGGQGRYGYTF.

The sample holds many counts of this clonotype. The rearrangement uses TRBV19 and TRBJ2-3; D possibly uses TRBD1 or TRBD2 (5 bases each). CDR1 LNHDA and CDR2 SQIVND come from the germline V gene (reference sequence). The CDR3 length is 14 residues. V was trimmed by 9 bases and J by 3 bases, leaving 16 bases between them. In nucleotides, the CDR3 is TGTGCCAGCAACCGGGACCCTCGAACAGATACGCAGTATTTT. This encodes CASNRDPRTDTQYF.

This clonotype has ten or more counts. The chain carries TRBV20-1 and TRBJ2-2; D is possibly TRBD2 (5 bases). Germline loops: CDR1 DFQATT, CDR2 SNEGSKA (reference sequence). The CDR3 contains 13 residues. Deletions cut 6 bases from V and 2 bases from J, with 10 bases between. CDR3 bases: TGCAGTGCGCTGCGGGCCAACACCGGGGAGCTGTTTTTT. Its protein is CSALRANTGELFF.